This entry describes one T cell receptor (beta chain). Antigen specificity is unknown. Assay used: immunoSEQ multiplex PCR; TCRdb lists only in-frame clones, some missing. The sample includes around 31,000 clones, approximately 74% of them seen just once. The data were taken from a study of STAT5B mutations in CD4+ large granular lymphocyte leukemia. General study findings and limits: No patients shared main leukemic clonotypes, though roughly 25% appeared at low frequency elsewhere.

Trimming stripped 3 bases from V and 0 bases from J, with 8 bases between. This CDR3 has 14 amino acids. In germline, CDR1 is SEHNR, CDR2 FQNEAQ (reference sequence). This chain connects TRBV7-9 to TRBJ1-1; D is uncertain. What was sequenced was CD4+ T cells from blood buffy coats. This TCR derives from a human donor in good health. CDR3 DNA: TGTGCCAGCAGCTTGATTCAGATGAACACTGAAGCTTTCTTT. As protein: CASSLIQMNTEAFF. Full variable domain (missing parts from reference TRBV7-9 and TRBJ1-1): DTGVSQNPRHKITKRGQNVTFRCDPISEHNRLYWYRQTLGQGPEFLTYFQNEAQLEKSRLLSDRFSAERPKGSFSTLEIQRTEQGDSAMYLCASSLIQMNTEAFFGQGTRLTVV.